Given below is one T cell receptor (beta chain) in context. These data originate in a study of blood T cell repertoires in COVID-19. The wider study: Samples of COVID-19 (acute and convalescent) were obtained from the United States, Italy and Spain. The analysed material was cDNA or gDNA that came from T cells, B-cell-depleted T cells, or PBMCs.

Per the original data handling: Counts of nucleated cells, estimated from reference gene primer amplification, were obtained. Repertoires were generated with immunoSEQ multiplex PCR, while TCRdb's copy carries only in-frame clones and drops some. From that table come the V and J calls and clone size; the DNA was used to work out D and trimming. The profile shows roughly 160,000 clones, around four fifths of them singletons. The clonotype originates from a woman between 65 and 79 years old who had recovered from COVID-19. The material sequenced was peripheral blood.

The CDR3 nucleotides read TGTGCCAGCAGTAGGGGCCTCTACGAGCAGTACTTC. Amino acids: CASSRGLYEQYF. The chain is built from TRBV27 and TRBJ2-7, with a weak D call TRBD1 (5 bases). The CDR3 is made up of 12 amino acids. V was cut by 5 bases and J by 3 bases, with 8 bases left in between. Germline CDR1 MNHEY, CDR2 SMNVEV (reference sequence).